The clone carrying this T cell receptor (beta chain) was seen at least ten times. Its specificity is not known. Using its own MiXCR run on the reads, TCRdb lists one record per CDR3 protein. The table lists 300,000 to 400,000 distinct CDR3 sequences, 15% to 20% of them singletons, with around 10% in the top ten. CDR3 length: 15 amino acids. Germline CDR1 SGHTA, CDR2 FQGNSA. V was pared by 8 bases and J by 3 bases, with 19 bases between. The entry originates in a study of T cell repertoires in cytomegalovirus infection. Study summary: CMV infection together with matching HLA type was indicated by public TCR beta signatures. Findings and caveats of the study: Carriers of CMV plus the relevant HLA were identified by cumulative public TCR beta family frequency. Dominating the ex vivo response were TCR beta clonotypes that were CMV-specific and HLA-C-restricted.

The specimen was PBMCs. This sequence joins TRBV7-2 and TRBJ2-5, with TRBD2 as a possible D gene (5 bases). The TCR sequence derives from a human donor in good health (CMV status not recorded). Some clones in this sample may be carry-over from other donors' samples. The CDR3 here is CASRAFRENEETQYF. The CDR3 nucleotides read TGTGCCAGCCGCGCCTTCCGGGAAAACGAAGAGACCCAGTACTTC.